This note documents a single T cell receptor (beta chain) sequence. Its antigen is still unknown. Some clones are missing from TCRdb's copy, which holds only in-frame ones; the method was immunoSEQ multiplex PCR. The sample carries more than 200,000 clones, 65% to 70% recorded once. These data belong to a study of shared clonotypes between healthy human individuals. Findings of the study overall: Sequencing depth was predicted to influence how clonotypes are shared among donors. Since donors were few, the genetic and exposure-history diversity represented was limited. Naive subsets generally had larger estimated richness than memory subsets.

The CD4+ fraction was divided into a CD45RA+ naive subset and a CD45RA-negative memory subset. This CDR3 has 13 amino acids. The germline V gene has CDR1 ENHRY and CDR2 SYGVKD. Losses at the gene ends were 5 bases for V and 5 bases for J; bases not matched to a gene: 5. The source is a man aged 30 to 45 in good health. The sample taken for sequencing was memory CD4+ T cells sorted from blood. Subset given: CD45RA-negative fraction. The chain is built from TRBV10-3 and TRBJ1-1; the match to TRBD1 covers 7 bases. In nucleotides, the CDR3 is TGTGCCATCAGTTCCCAGGGGGGAACTGAAGCTTTCTTT. It is translated as CAISSQGGTEAFF.